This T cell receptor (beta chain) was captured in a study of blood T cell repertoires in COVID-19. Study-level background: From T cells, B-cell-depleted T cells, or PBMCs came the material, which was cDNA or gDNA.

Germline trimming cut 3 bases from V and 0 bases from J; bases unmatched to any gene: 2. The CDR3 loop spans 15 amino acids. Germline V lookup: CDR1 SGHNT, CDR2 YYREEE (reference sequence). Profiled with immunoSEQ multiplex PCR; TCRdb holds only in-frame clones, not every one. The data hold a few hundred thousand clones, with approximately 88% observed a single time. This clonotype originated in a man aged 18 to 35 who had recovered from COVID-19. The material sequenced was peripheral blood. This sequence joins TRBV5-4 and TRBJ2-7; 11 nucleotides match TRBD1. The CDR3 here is CASSSGTGGSYEQYF. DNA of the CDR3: TGTGCCAGCAGCTCAGGGACAGGGGGCTCCTACGAGCAGTACTTC.